The 28 T cell receptor beta chains below all came from one sample that was sequenced in a study of blood T cells in healthy people across ages. It was with a sample-barcoded 5' primer and a J-beta primer mix that a second PCR of about 7 to 12 cycles was run. TCRdb re-derived calls from the 5' RACE reads in MiXCR, one entry per CDR3 protein. The profile shows over 500,000 distinct CDR3 sequences, around 52% of them singletons. Sequencing was carried out using blood. These receptors originate from a woman over 75 in good health.

There are a few counts of this clonotype. Here the CDR3 DNA reads TGCGCCAGCAGCTTGGGACTGGACGGGCCGATTGGCTACACCTTC. Translated, it gives CASSLGLDGPIGYTF. The rearrangement links TRBV5-1 to TRBJ1-2, with D uncertain. Deletions cut 0 bases from V and 7 bases from J, with 16 bases between. The CDR3 covers 15 residues. Per the germline V gene, CDR1 is SGHRS and CDR2 is YFSETQ.

With respect to this clonotype: Since a much larger clone is just one base distant, this may be a read error. This rearrangement joins TRBV18 to TRBJ2-7, with no clear D. The V end was cut by 3 bases, the J end by 4 bases, with 10 bases between. Germline assignment: CDR1 KGHSH and CDR2 LQKENI. The CDR3 sequence is 13 residues long. The CDR3 DNA reads TGTGCCAGCTCACCTTGGGGTTATTACGAGCAGTACTTC. This gives the protein CASSPWGYYEQYF. Supplemented by reference TRBV18 and TRBJ2-7, the full variable domain reads NAGVMQNPRHLVRRRGQEARLRCSPMKGHSHVYWYRQLPEEGLKFMVYLQKENIIDESGMPKERFSAEFPKEGPSILRIQQVVRGDSAAYFCASSPWGYYEQYFGPGTRLTVT.

The chain recombines TRBV20-1 with TRBJ2-7; D is unresolved. V was trimmed by 5 bases and J by 0 bases, leaving 14 bases between them. The CDR3 covers 14 residues. The germline CDR1 and CDR2 sequences are DFQATT and SNEGSKA (reference sequence). The CDR3 DNA reads TGCAGTGCTCTCACCAGGCGACGCTCCTACGAGCAGTACTTC. It codes for CSALTRRRSYEQYF.

A few counts support this clonotype. The chain uses TRBV20-1 and TRBJ1-2, with D hard to call. V was pared by 6 bases and J by 8 bases, with 10 bases between. The V gene's germline CDR1 is DFQATT and CDR2 SNEGSKA (reference sequence). The CDR3 has 10 residues. CDR3 protein: CSALLNGYTF. The CDR3 coding sequence is TGCAGTGCCCTATTAAACGGCTACACCTTC.

The V gene is TRBV3-1, the J gene TRBJ2-7; the D gene could be TRBD1 or TRBD2 (6 bases each). Germline values: CDR1 LGHDT, CDR2 YNNKEL (reference sequence). Deletions cut 1 base from V and 0 bases from J, with 13 bases between. This CDR3 has 16 residues. The CDR3 loop reads CASSQAFGGHSYEQYF. As DNA, the CDR3 is TGTGCCAGCAGCCAAGCCTTCGGGGGACACTCCTACGAGCAGTACTTC.

This clonotype was counted between two and nine times. The chain is built from TRBV29-1 and TRBJ1-2, with D perhaps matching TRBD1 (5 bases). The CDR3 is 15 amino acids. V lost 4 bases and J 2 bases, leaving 17 bases between the germline ends. The germline V gene encodes CDR1 SQVTM and CDR2 ANQGSEA. DNA of the CDR3: TGCAGCGTTGGGGGGATGTCTGAAATAAACTATGGCTACACCTTC. This encodes CSVGGMSEINYGYTF.

This chain links TRBV5-1 with TRBJ2-3; D possibly uses TRBD1 or TRBD2 (6 bases each). Trimming shortened V by 6 bases and J by 4 bases, and 18 bases separated the two germline ends. This CDR3 has 15 amino acids. Germline CDR1 and CDR2: SGHRS and YFSETQ. DNA of the CDR3: TGCGCCAGCACCCTAGGGGGGAATAGGCCAGATACGCAGTATTTT. Translating it yields CASTLGGNRPDTQYF.

This clonotype has only a few counts. This chain joins TRBV7-9 and TRBJ1-1, with 7 bases aligning to TRBD1. This CDR3 is 14 amino acids long. Germline trimming cut 6 bases from V and 3 bases from J; bases unmatched to any gene: 7. The germline V gene encodes CDR1 SEHNR and CDR2 FQNEAQ (reference sequence). This chain's CDR3 is CASRTDREDTEAFF. The CDR3 nucleotides read TGTGCCAGCAGGACCGACAGGGAGGACACTGAAGCTTTCTTT.

The chain links TRBV7-2 to TRBJ2-1; D ambiguous. Trimming stripped 3 bases from V and 13 bases from J, with 19 bases between. Germline lookup yields CDR1 SGHTA and CDR2 FQGNSA. The CDR3 totals 14 residues. Written as DNA, the CDR3 is TGTGCCAGCAGCTTTGAGTTGGCAGGAAGGGCCCAGTTCTTC. This gives the protein CASSFELAGRAQFF.

This clonotype was detected a few times. The gene calls are TRBV29-1 and TRBJ2-1; weak D call: TRBD2 (6 bases). CDR1 SQVTM and CDR2 ANQGSEA come from the germline V gene. The CDR3 has 14 amino acids. V gave up 6 bases and J gave up 2 bases, with 14 bases separating them. CDR3 amino acids: CSVLGRDPYNEQFF. The DNA for the CDR3 is TGCAGCGTCCTGGGGCGGGACCCCTACAATGAGCAGTTCTTC.

This clonotype was observed a few times. This may be a read error, as it is one base from a much larger clone. The chain uses TRBV29-1 and TRBJ2-7; D not resolved. The CDR3 has 12 amino acids. V lost 1 base, J lost 7 bases, and 11 bases lay in between. CDR1 is SQVTM, CDR2 ANQGSEA, per germline. The CDR3 DNA reads TGCAGCGTTGAAGCCCTCCCCTCTGAGCAGTACTTC. It is translated as CSVEALPSEQYF.

There are many counts of this clonotype. This chain connects TRBV13 to TRBJ2-6; 9 positions agree with TRBD1. Germline V CDR1 and CDR2: PRHDT, FYEKMQ (reference sequence). Trimming removed 2 bases from V and 1 base from J; junction bases left unmatched: 9. There are 19 residues in the CDR3. Written as DNA, the CDR3 is TGTGCCAGCAGCTTAATCCCGGGACAGGGAATATCTGGGGCCAACGTCCTGACTTTC. It yields the protein CASSLIPGQGISGANVLTF.

In its sample, this clonotype was seen once. CDR3 region: CASSQDRGGQYF. The CDR3 DNA sequence: TGTGCCAGCAGCCAAGACCGGGGGGGACAGTACTTC. The V gene is TRBV3-1, the J gene TRBJ2-5; 8 bases fit TRBD2. This CDR3 has 12 residues. V shed 0 bases, J shed 11 bases, and the junction held 2 bases outside the gene matches. Per germline, CDR1 LGHDT and CDR2 YNNKEL (reference sequence).

A note on this clonotype: This sequence may be a read error, since a much larger clone differs from it by one base. The chain's CDR3 is CSVEPVRAPNYTF. CDR3 sequence (DNA): TGCAGCGTTGAGCCCGTAAGGGCCCCGAACTACACCTTC. This rearrangement joins TRBV29-1 to TRBJ1-2; D not certain. CDR1 is SQVTM, CDR2 ANQGSEA, per germline. The CDR3 covers 13 residues. Trimming removed 3 bases from V and 10 bases from J, with 18 bases in between.

This clonotype appeared once. The chain uses TRBV5-1 and TRBJ1-6; 9 bases match TRBD1. The CDR3 length is 14 residues. V lost 4 bases, J lost 8 bases, and 4 bases stayed unmatched. Germline CDR1 is SGHRS and CDR2 is YFSETQ. The CDR3 sequence: CASSPDRGYSPLHF. CDR3 nucleotides: TGCGCCAGCAGCCCGGACAGGGGTTATTCACCCCTCCACTTT.

Concerning this clonotype: A much larger clone lies a single base off, so this may be a read error. The rearrangement joins TRBV7-9 to TRBJ2-1; D is undetermined. The DNA end lines up better with TRBJ2-7; the J call may be wrong. The CDR3 consists of 15 residues. Germline-derived CDR1 and CDR2 are SEHNR and FQNEAQ (reference sequence). The CDR3: CASSLGQSSYNEQYF. The CDR3 bases are TGTGCCAGCAGCTTAGGTCAGAGCTCCTACAATGAGCAGTACTTC.

This clonotype has ten or more counts. The chain carries TRBV9 and TRBJ2-3; possible D gene TRBD2, 5 bases. The V gene's germline CDR1 is SGDLS and CDR2 YYNGEE. Trimming pared 9 bases from V and 2 bases from J, leaving 22 bases between. The CDR3 is 16 residues long. Here the CDR3 reads CATSLNGNGFTDTQYF. The CDR3 coding sequence is TGTGCCACCTCGCTCAACGGGAACGGGTTCACAGATACGCAGTATTTT.

This clonotype has a single count. A much larger clone differs by one base, so this may be a read error. The chain couples TRBV3-1 to TRBJ2-1; D is possibly TRBD2 (6 bases). The germline CDR1 and CDR2 sequences are LGHDT and YNNKEL (reference sequence). The CDR3 covers 16 residues. Here the CDR3 reads CAGSLLYGSSYNEQFF. Here the CDR3 DNA reads TGTGCCGGCAGCCTACTCTACGGGAGCTCCTACAATGAGCAGTTCTTC.

This chain joins TRBV10-3 and TRBJ1-1; D is ambiguous. Trimming removed 6 bases from V and 1 base from J, with 6 bases in between. The germline CDR1 and CDR2 sequences are ENHRY and SYGVKD. This CDR3 has 12 residues. The CDR3 region has the DNA TGTGCCATCAGCACACCGAACACTGAAGCTTTCTTT. Translated: CAISTPNTEAFF.

This chain joins TRBV6-2 or TRBV6-3 and TRBJ1-2; 10 bases map to TRBD1. Per germline, CDR1 MNHEY and CDR2 SVGEGT. The ends lost 5 bases at V and 5 bases at J; junction bases unmatched: 5. This CDR3 region has 14 residues. CDR3 DNA sequence: TGTGCCAGCAGTACCCGGACAGGGGGTTATGGCTACACCTTC. Translation: CASSTRTGGYGYTF.

In its sample, this clonotype was seen many times. The rearrangement joins TRBV2 to TRBJ2-7; 7 bases are shared with TRBD1. This CDR3 region has 13 residues. V lost 10 bases to trimming and J lost 0 bases; unmatched junction nucleotides: 6. Germline CDR1 SNHLY, CDR2 FYNNEI. CDR3 DNA sequence: TGTGCCATCCTCCGGGACAGCTCCTACGAGCAGTACTTC. Translation gives CAILRDSSYEQYF.

The chain recombines TRBV4-1 with TRBJ1-5; 10 bases line up with TRBD1. In germline, CDR1 is MGHRA, CDR2 YSYEKL. The CDR3 spans 15 residues. The ends lost 4 bases at V and 5 bases at J; junction bases unmatched: 5. DNA of the CDR3: TGCGCCAGCAGCCCGAGGACAGGGGGAGATCAGCCCCAGCATTTT. It codes for CASSPRTGGDQPQHF.

The chain links TRBV4-3 to TRBJ2-5; D is undetermined. The CDR3 extends over 13 amino acids. Trimming took off 2 bases at V and 2 bases at J, with 6 bases between the two ends. Germline lookup yields CDR1 LGHNA and CDR2 YSLEER. For the CDR3, the DNA is TGCGCCAGCAGCCAAAGAGAGCAAGAGACCCAGTACTTC. Protein sequence: CASSQREQETQYF.

This clonotype was observed many times. The CDR3 DNA sequence: TGCAGCGTCTCGGGGGGGGCGGCCTACAATGAGCAGTTCTTC. This encodes CSVSGGAAYNEQFF. V and J are TRBV29-1 and TRBJ2-1; 8 positions match TRBD2. J gave up 2 bases and V 6 bases, and 6 bases lay outside the gene matches. Germline-derived CDR1 and CDR2 are SQVTM and ANQGSEA. The CDR3 is 14 residues long.

This clonotype was counted between two and nine times. The V and J genes are TRBV6-1 and TRBJ2-5, with D maybe TRBD2 (5 bases). V lost 8 bases and J 12 bases, leaving 31 bases between the germline ends. Germline V gene lookup returns CDR1 MNHNS and CDR2 SASEGT. This CDR3 has 16 residues. The CDR3 region is CASRPLLGSGETSEYF. The CDR3 bases are TGTGCCAGCCGACCGCTTTTAGGGTCCGGGGAGACCTCCGAGTACTTC.

V is TRBV27 and J is TRBJ2-5, with 9 bases lining up with TRBD1. The J call may be faulty, since TRBJ2-7 better matches the DNA end. CDR3 size: 18 residues. The germline V gene encodes CDR1 MNHEY and CDR2 SMNVEV (reference sequence). The CDR3 loop is CASRLNSFPGQGSYEQYF. CDR3 coding DNA: TGTGCCAGCCGCCTTAATTCTTTTCCGGGACAGGGATCCTACGAGCAGTACTTC.

This clonotype has a handful of counts. V gene TRBV12-3 or TRBV12-4 combines with J gene TRBJ1-2; D call uncertain. This CDR3 contains 14 residues. V dropped 5 bases and J dropped 2 bases, with 12 bases sitting between them. CDR3 DNA: TGTGCCAGCAGTCCTGGACGGGAGAACTATGGCTACACCTTC. Residues: CASSPGRENYGYTF.

This clonotype turned up a few times. The chain combines TRBV28 with TRBJ2-1, with D unresolved. The last part of the DNA fits TRBJ2-7 better; the J call may be wrong. Germline CDR1 MDHEN, CDR2 SYDVKM. The CDR3 length is 14 residues. Here the CDR3 DNA reads TGTGCCAGCAACGAAGTAGGCGGCCCCAATGAGCAGTACTTC. It is translated as CASNEVGGPNEQYF.